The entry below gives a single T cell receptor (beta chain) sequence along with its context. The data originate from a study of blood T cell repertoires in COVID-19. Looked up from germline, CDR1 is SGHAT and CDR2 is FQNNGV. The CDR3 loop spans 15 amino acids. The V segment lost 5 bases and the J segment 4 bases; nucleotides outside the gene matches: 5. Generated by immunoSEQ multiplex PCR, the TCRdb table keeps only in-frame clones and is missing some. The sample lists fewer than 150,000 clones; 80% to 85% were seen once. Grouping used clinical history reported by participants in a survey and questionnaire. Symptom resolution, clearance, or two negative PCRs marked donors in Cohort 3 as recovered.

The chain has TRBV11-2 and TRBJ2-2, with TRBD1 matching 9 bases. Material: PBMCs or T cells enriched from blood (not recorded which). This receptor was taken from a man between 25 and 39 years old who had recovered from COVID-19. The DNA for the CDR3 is TGTGCCAGCAGCGGGACAGGGTACTCCACCGGGGAGCTGTTTTTT. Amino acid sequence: CASSGTGYSTGELFF.